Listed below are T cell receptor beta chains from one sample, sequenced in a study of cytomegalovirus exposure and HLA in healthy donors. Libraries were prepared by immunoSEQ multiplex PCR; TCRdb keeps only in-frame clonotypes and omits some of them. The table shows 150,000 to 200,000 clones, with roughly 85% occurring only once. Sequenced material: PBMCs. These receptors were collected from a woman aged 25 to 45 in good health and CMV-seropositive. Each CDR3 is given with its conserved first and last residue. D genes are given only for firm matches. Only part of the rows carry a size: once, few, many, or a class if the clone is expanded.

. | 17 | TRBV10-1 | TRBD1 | CASSELVPGQGIDEQFF
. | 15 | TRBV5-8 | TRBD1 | CASSSGTGHQETQYF
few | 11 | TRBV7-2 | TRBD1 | CASSLDRGQYF
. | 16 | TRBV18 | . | CASSPRGRPETGELFF
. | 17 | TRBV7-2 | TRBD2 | CASSQEVAGDPINEQFF
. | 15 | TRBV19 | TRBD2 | CASSWGGGEYNEQFF
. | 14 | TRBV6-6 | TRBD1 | CASSRTGGGDTQYF
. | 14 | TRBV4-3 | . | CASSQEAGPYEQYF
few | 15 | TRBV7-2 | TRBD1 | CASSFGTGMADTQYF
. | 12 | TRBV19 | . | CASSPGVDEAFF
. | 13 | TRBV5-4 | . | CASSPGTDETQYF
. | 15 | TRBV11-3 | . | CASSSQLAYTDTQYF
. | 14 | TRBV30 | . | CAWSHGGAVYGYTF
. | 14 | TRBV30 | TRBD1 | CAWGQGALRQPQHF
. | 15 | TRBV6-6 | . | CASSYSRQANQPQHF
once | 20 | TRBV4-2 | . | CASSQVFMQGILMNNTEAFF
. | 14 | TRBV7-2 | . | CASSLGRGGYGYTF
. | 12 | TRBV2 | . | CASRGTSYGYTF
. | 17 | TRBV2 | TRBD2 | CASNTPKGTRPVNEQFF
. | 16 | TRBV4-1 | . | CASSQVPRGSTGELFF
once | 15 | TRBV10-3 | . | CAISDRQTNTGELFF
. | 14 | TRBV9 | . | CASSVETGGDEQFF
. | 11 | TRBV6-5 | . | CAIRGNTEAFF
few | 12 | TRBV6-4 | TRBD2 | CASSPGGDEQFF
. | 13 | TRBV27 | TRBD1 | CASSPRDRGGYTF